This T cell receptor beta chain comes out of a study of OX40 agonist ivuxolimab in advanced cancers. The germline V gene encodes CDR1 MNHEY and CDR2 SVGAGI. This CDR3 has 15 amino acids. V was clipped by 5 bases and J by 1 base, with 9 bases between them. Produced via immunoSEQ multiplex PCR; TCRdb's table is partial and in-frame only. Among approximately 69,000 clones listed, roughly 83% were seen once. The rearrangement uses TRBV6-5 and TRBJ2-6; unclear D gene. This TCR was recovered from an adult with an advanced solid tumor such as melanoma, head and neck, liver or kidney cancer. This specimen consisted of CD4+ or CD8+ T cells sorted from blood, obtained in a trial of the OX40 agonist ivuxolimab. The CDR3 here is CASSRRISGANVLTF. CDR3 bases: TGTGCCAGCAGTCGACGGATTTCTGGGGCCAACGTCCTGACTTTC.